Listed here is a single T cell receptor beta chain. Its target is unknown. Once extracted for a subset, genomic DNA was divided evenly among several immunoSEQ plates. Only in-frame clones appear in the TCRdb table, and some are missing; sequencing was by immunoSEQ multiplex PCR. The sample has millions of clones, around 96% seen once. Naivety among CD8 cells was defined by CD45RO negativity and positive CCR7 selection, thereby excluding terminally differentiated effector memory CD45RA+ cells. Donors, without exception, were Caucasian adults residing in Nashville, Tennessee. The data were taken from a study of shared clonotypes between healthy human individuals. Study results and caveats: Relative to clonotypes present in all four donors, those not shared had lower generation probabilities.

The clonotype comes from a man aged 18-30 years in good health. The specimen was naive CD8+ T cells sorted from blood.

CDR3 nucleotides: TGTGCCAGCAGTGACTACTGGGCTGGGGGACGATCCACAGATACGCAGTATTTT. It codes for CASSDYWAGGRSTDTQYF. This chain connects TRBV6-4 to TRBJ2-3; D possibly uses TRBD1 or TRBD2 (5 bases each). Germline V gives CDR1 MRHNA, CDR2 SNTAGT. V was cut by 1 base and J by 2 bases, with 19 bases left in between. The CDR3 is made up of 18 amino acids.